A selection of T cell receptor beta chains follows, all from one sample in a study of OX40 agonist ivuxolimab in advanced cancers. Data came from immunoSEQ multiplex PCR; TCRdb stores just in-frame clones and leaves some out. The repertoire holds about 72,000 clones, with 80% to 90% as singletons. This specimen consisted of CD4+ or CD8+ T cells sorted from blood, obtained in a trial of the OX40 agonist ivuxolimab. These receptors all stem from an adult with an advanced solid tumor such as melanoma, head and neck, liver or kidney cancer. Both conserved end residues are part of each CDR3. D genes are given only for firm matches. Size is stated for part of the rows, as once, few or many counts, or as a class when the clone is expanded.

clone_size | j_call | d_call | v_call | cdr3_aa | cdr3_nt
. | TRBJ2-5 | TRBD2 | TRBV30 | CAWTTAGAQETQYF | TGTGCCTGGACTACAGCGGGGGCCCAAGAGACCCAGTACTTC
. | TRBJ1-6 | . | TRBV7-9 | CASAAGTRSPLHF | TGTGCCAGCGCCGCCGGGACACGTTCACCCCTCCACTTT
. | TRBJ1-4 | . | TRBV7-2 | CASSLGMANEKLFF | TGTGCCAGCAGCTTAGGGATGGCTAATGAAAAACTGTTTTTT
. | TRBJ2-1 | TRBD2 | TRBV19 | CASSPSGGNEQFF | TGTGCCAGTAGTCCGAGCGGGGGCAATGAGCAGTTCTTC
. | TRBJ2-2 | TRBD2 | TRBV7-9 | CASSTRTSGRGGTGELFF | TGTGCCAGCAGCACCCGGACTAGCGGGAGAGGGGGCACCGGGGAGCTGTTTTTT
. | TRBJ2-7 | TRBD2 | TRBV5-1 | CASSLGCGGTYRYEQYF | TGCGCCAGCAGCTTGGGGTGCGGGGGGACCTACCGCTACGAGCAGTACTTC
few | TRBJ2-2 | . | TRBV12-5 | CASGLGGLGTGELFF | TGTGCTAGTGGTTTGGGAGGGTTGGGCACCGGGGAGCTGTTTTTT
. | TRBJ2-6 | . | TRBV30 | CAWSGGYSGANVLTF | TGTGCCTGGAGTGGTGGTTATTCTGGGGCCAACGTCCTGACTTTC
. | TRBJ2-1 | TRBD2 | TRBV7-3 | CASSPRAGGVNEQFF | TGTGCCAGCAGCCCCCGTGCGGGGGGGGTCAATGAGCAGTTCTTC
few | TRBJ2-5 | . | TRBV10-3 | CAISGPGEGLETQYF | TGTGCCATCTCAGGTCCAGGGGAGGGTTTGGAGACCCAGTACTTC
. | TRBJ1-1 | TRBD1 | TRBV6-1 | CASVPGQGLNTEAFF | TGTGCCAGCGTTCCGGGACAGGGCTTGAACACTGAAGCTTTCTTT
. | TRBJ2-1 | . | TRBV20-1 | CSAATNNEQFF | TGCAGTGCGGCAACTAACAATGAGCAGTTCTTC
. | TRBJ2-5 | . | TRBV5-6 | CASSLVSRGQETQYF | TGTGCCAGCAGCTTGGTGAGCAGGGGTCAAGAGACCCAGTACTTC
. | TRBJ1-1 | . | TRBV15 | CATSRDLGGSFF | TGTGCCACCAGCAGAGATCTTGGGGGGTCTTTCTTT
. | TRBJ1-4 | TRBD1 | TRBV2 | CASSPRTGGFEKLFF | TGTGCCAGCAGCCCCCGGACAGGGGGCTTTGAAAAACTGTTTTTT
. | TRBJ2-1 | . | TRBV2 | CASCPSASSYNEQFF | TGTGCCAGCTGTCCTAGCGCTAGCTCCTACAATGAGCAGTTCTTC
. | TRBJ2-5 | . | TRBV5-1 | CASSLMGEETQYF | TGCGCCAGCAGCTTGATGGGGGAAGAGACCCAGTACTTC
once | TRBJ2-1 | . | TRBV19 | CASSIDGSSYNEQFF | TGTGCCAGTAGTATCGACGGTAGCTCCTACAATGAGCAGTTCTTC
. | TRBJ1-3 | TRBD1 | TRBV18 | CASSPPGQGWRNTIYF | TGTGCCAGCTCACCACCGGGACAGGGTTGGAGAAACACCATATATTTT
. | TRBJ2-1 | . | TRBV7-8 | CATARLSGYNEQFF | TGTGCCACCGCCCGATTGAGCGGTTACAATGAGCAGTTCTTC
. | TRBJ2-7 | TRBD2 | TRBV5-1 | CASSEGLAYEQYF | TGCGCCAGCAGCGAGGGACTAGCGTACGAGCAGTACTTC
. | TRBJ1-5 | . | TRBV7-9 | CASSLYTGNHQPQHF | TGTGCCAGCAGCCTCTACACCGGGAATCATCAGCCCCAGCATTTT
. | TRBJ2-1 | TRBD1 | TRBV7-8 | CASTPGQRLREQFF | TGTGCCAGCACCCCGGGACAGCGCCTCCGCGAGCAGTTCTTC
. | TRBJ1-4 | TRBD1 | TRBV5-1 | CASSSGTGGVKEKLFF | TGCGCCAGCAGCTCCGGGACAGGGGGCGTAAAGGAAAAACTGTTTTTT
. | TRBJ1-1 | . | TRBV11-3 | CASSYTQLATNTEAFF | TGTGCCAGCAGCTACACACAGCTCGCGACAAACACTGAAGCTTTCTTT
. | TRBJ2-7 | . | TRBV7-8 | CASSLGREGHEQYF | TGTGCCAGCAGCTTGGGACGAGAGGGCCACGAGCAGTACTTC
. | TRBJ2-3 | . | TRBV28 | CASSLSARESTDTQYF | TGTGCCAGCAGTTTATCCGCCAGGGAGAGCACAGATACGCAGTATTTT
. | TRBJ1-2 | . | TRBV4-1 | CASSQDWAGIYGYTF | TGCGCCAGCAGCCAAGATTGGGCAGGAATCTATGGCTACACCTTC
. | TRBJ2-3 | TRBD2 | TRBV2 | CASSEADRLASTDTQYF | TGTGCCAGCAGTGAAGCGGACCGACTAGCCAGCACAGATACGCAGTATTTT
. | TRBJ1-1 | TRBD1 | TRBV11-2 | CASSGDRGLNTEAFF | TGTGCCAGCAGCGGGGACAGGGGTCTGAACACTGAAGCTTTCTTT
. | TRBJ2-3 | TRBD2 | TRBV30 | CAWSIAGGTDTQYF | TGTGCCTGGAGTATCGCGGGAGGCACAGATACGCAGTATTTT
. | TRBJ2-5 | . | TRBV7-3 | CASSPVGAVTQETQYF | TGTGCCAGCAGCCCGGTGGGAGCGGTCACTCAAGAGACCCAGTACTTC
. | TRBJ2-5 | TRBD2 | TRBV11-3 | CASSLAGVETQYF | TGTGCCAGCAGCTTGGCGGGAGTGGAGACCCAGTACTTC
. | TRBJ2-7 | . | TRBV5-1 | CASSFQEGSYEQYF | TGCGCCAGCAGCTTCCAAGAGGGATCCTACGAGCAGTACTTC
. | TRBJ1-2 | . | TRBV18 | CASSLEDYGYTF | TGTGCCAGCTCACTCGAGGACTATGGCTACACCTTC
once | TRBJ2-3 | TRBD2 | TRBV6-4 | CASSRGGEATDTQYF | TGTGCCAGCAGCCGCGGGGGGGAAGCCACAGATACGCAGTATTTT
. | TRBJ1-1 | . | TRBV6-1 | CAGKTSALPYTEAFF | TGTGCCGGCAAAACCTCTGCCCTCCCTTACACTGAAGCTTTCTTT
. | TRBJ2-2 | . | TRBV2 | CASVGGNHAGELFF | TGTGCCAGCGTGGGGGGCAATCACGCCGGGGAGCTGTTTTTT
. | TRBJ2-3 | . | TRBV21-1 | CASSKFSRRWEGSTDTQYF | TGTGCCAGCAGCAAATTTAGCAGAAGGTGGGAGGGTAGTACAGATACGCAGTATTTT
. | TRBJ1-5 | TRBD1 | TRBV6-5 | CASSVRQGSNQPQHF | TGTGCCAGCAGCGTTCGACAGGGGTCCAATCAGCCCCAGCATTTT
. | TRBJ2-5 | TRBD2 | TRBV7-3 | CASSLSSGETQYF | TGTGCCAGCAGCTTATCTAGCGGTGAGACCCAGTACTTC
few | TRBJ2-3 | . | TRBV6-1 | CASSDGTGVTSKTDTQYF | TGTGCCAGCAGTGATGGGACAGGCGTGACTAGCAAGACAGATACGCAGTATTTT
once | TRBJ2-1 | . | TRBV7-9 | CASGLRNEQFF | TGTGCCAGCGGCCTAAGGAATGAGCAGTTCTTC
. | TRBJ1-1 | TRBD1 | TRBV5-1 | CASSARTGGNTEAFF | TGCGCCAGCAGCGCTCGGACAGGGGGCAACACTGAAGCTTTCTTT
. | TRBJ1-3 | . | TRBV30 | CAWSASHGLGNTIYF | TGTGCCTGGAGTGCTTCCCACGGTCTGGGAAACACCATATATTTT
. | TRBJ2-4 | TRBD1 | TRBV19 | CASSPRTGRGLRENIQYF | TGTGCCAGTAGTCCCCGGACAGGGCGCGGTTTGAGGGAAAACATTCAGTACTTC
once | TRBJ1-4 | . | TRBV2 | CASTQGSTNEKLFF | TGTGCCAGCACCCAGGGGTCAACTAATGAAAAACTGTTTTTT
few | TRBJ2-2 | TRBD2 | TRBV11-2 | CASSRGLAGGSTGELFF | TGTGCCAGCAGCCGGGGACTAGCGGGAGGTAGCACCGGGGAGCTGTTTTTT
. | TRBJ2-1 | . | TRBV2 | CASSDGTPGYNEQFF | TGTGCCAGCAGTGATGGAACTCCGGGGTACAATGAGCAGTTCTTC
. | TRBJ1-6 | . | TRBV5-1 | CASSLEGSYNSPLHF | TGCGCCAGCAGCTTGGAAGGGTCCTATAATTCACCCCTCCACTTT
. | TRBJ1-3 | . | TRBV6-1 | CASSERGDGNTIYF | TGTGCCAGCAGTGAAAGGGGGGATGGAAACACCATATATTTT
. | TRBJ2-3 | TRBD2 | TRBV14 | CASSFGGGTDTQYF | TGTGCCAGCAGCTTCGGGGGGGGCACAGATACGCAGTATTTT
. | TRBJ1-5 | . | TRBV21-1 | CASSKVEDGTFSNQPQHF | TGTGCCAGCAGCAAAGTAGAGGACGGAACTTTTAGCAATCAGCCCCAGCATTTT
. | TRBJ1-3 | . | TRBV19 | CASRQETSGNTIYF | TGTGCCAGTAGACAGGAAACCTCTGGAAACACCATATATTTT
. | TRBJ2-3 | TRBD2 | TRBV25-1 | CASSSLAGGTQYF | TGTGCCAGCAGTTCACTAGCGGGAGGTACGCAGTATTTT
. | TRBJ1-4 | . | TRBV6-5 | CASKLGRSGEKLFF | TGTGCCAGCAAGTTGGGGCGTAGCGGTGAAAAACTGTTTTTT
. | TRBJ1-2 | . | TRBV18 | CASSPNPASYGYTF | TGTGCCAGCTCACCAAATCCGGCGTCCTATGGCTACACCTTC
. | TRBJ1-1 | . | TRBV19 | CASSPPGSGTEAFF | TGTGCCAGTAGTCCCCCCGGGAGCGGCACTGAAGCTTTCTTT
. | TRBJ2-2 | . | TRBV7-7 | CASSLGTGELFF | TGTGCTAGCAGCTTAGGCACCGGGGAGCTGTTTTTT